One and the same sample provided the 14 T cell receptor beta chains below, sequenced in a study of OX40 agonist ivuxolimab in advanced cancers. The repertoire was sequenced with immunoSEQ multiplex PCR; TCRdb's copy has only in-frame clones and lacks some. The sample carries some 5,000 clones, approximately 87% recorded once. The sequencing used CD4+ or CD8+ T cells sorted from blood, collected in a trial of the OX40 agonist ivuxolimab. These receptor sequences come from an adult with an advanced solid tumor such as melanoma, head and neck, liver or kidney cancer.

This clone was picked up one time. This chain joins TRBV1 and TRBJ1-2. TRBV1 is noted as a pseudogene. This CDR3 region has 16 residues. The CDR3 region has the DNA TGCACCAGCAGAACGGTATGTGTGCGAAAGACCTATGGCTACACCTTC. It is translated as CTSRTVCVRKTYGYTF.

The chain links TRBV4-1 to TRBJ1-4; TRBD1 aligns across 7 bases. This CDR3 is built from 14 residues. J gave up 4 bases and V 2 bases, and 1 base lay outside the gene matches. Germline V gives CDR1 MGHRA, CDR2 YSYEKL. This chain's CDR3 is CASSQRDSNEKLFF. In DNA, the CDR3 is TGCGCCAGCAGCCAAAGGGACAGTAATGAAAAACTGTTTTTT.

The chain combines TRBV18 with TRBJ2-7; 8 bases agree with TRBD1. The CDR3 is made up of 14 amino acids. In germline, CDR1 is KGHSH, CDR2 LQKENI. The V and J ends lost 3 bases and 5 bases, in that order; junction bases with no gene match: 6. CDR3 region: CASSPTGVWDEQYF. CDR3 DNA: TGTGCCAGCTCACCGACAGGGGTATGGGACGAGCAGTACTTC.

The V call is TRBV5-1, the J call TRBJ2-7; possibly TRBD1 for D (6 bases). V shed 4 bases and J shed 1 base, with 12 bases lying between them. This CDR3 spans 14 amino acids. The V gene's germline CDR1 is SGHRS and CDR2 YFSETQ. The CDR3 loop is CASSPGQYSYEQYF. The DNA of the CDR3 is TGCGCCAGCAGCCCCGGACAGTATTCCTACGAGCAGTACTTC.

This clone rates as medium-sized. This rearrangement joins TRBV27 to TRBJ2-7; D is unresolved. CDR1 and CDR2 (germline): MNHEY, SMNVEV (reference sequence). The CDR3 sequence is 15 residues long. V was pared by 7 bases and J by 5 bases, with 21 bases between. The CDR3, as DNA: TGTGCCAGCAACCCTAACGGTCCCCTCAGCCACGAGCAGTACTTC. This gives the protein CASNPNGPLSHEQYF.

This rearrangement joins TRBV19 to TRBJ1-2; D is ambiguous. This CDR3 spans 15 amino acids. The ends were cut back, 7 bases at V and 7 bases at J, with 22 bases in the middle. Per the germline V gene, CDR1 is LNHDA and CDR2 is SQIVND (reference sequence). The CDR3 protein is CASTMGWEGGTGYTF. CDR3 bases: TGTGCCAGTACCATGGGGTGGGAAGGAGGTACTGGCTACACCTTC.

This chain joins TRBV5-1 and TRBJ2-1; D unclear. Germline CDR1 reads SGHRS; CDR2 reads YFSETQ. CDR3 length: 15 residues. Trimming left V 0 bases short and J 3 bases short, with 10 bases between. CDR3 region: CASSLAKTDYNEQFF. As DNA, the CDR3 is TGCGCCAGCAGCTTGGCTAAAACTGACTACAATGAGCAGTTCTTC.

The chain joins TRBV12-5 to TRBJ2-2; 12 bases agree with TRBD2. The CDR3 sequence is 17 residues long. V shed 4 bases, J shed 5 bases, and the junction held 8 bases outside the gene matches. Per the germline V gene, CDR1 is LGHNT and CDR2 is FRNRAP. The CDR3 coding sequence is TGTGCTAGTGGTTCTGGACTAGCGGGGCAAAGGACCGGGGAGCTGTTTTTT. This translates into CASGSGLAGQRTGELFF.

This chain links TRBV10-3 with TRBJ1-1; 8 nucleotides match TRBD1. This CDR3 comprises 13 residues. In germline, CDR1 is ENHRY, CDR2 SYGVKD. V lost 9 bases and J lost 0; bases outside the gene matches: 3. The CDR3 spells CAIWTGLNTEAFF. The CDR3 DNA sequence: TGTGCCATTTGGACAGGGCTGAACACTGAAGCTTTCTTT.

Written as DNA, the CDR3 is TGCGCCAGCAGCCAATTAGACAATGAGCAGTTCTTC. It yields the protein CASSQLDNEQFF. The chain links TRBV4-1 to TRBJ2-1; D unresolved. The germline V gene has CDR1 MGHRA and CDR2 YSYEKL. This CDR3 comprises 12 residues. V lost 2 bases and J 5 bases, leaving 4 bases between the germline ends.

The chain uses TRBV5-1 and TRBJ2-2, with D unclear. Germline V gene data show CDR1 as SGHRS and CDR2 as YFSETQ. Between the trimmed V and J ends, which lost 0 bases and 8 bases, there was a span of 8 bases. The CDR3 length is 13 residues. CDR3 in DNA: TGCGCCAGCAGCTTGGCGCTGGCTGGGGAGCTGTTTTTT. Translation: CASSLALAGELFF. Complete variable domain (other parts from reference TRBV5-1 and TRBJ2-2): KAGVTQTPRYLIKTRGQQVTLSCSPISGHRSVSWYQQTPGQGLQFLFEYFSETQRNKGNFPGRFSGRQFSNSRSEMNVSTLELGDSALYLCASSLALAGELFFGEGSRLTVL.

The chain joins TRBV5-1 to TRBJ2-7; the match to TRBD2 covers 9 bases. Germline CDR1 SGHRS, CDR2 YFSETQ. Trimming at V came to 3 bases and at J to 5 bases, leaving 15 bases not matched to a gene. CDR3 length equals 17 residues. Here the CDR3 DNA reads TGCGCCAGCAGCTGGGGCACCGGGACTAGCCTCGTCAACGAGCAGTACTTC. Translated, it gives CASSWGTGTSLVNEQYF. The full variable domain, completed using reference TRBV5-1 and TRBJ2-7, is KAGVTQTPRYLIKTRGQQVTLSCSPISGHRSVSWYQQTPGQGLQFLFEYFSETQRNKGNFPGRFSGRQFSNSRSEMNVSTLELGDSALYLCASSWGTGTSLVNEQYFGPGTRLTVT.

The CDR3, as DNA: TGTGCCAGCAGTTCCCGGGACACTGACTACGAGCAGTACTTC. This sequence encodes CASSSRDTDYEQYF. The chain has TRBV28 and TRBJ2-7, with D possibly TRBD1 on 6 matching bases. V was shortened by 4 bases and J by 3 bases, with 13 bases between the two germline ends. The CDR3 totals 14 residues. The germline CDR1 and CDR2 sequences are MDHEN and SYDVKM.

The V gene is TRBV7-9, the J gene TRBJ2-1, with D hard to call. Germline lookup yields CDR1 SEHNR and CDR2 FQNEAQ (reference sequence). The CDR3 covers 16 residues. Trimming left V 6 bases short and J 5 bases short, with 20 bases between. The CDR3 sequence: CASRDDTSLKNNEQFF. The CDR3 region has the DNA TGTGCCAGCAGGGACGACACCTCCTTGAAAAACAATGAGCAGTTCTTC.